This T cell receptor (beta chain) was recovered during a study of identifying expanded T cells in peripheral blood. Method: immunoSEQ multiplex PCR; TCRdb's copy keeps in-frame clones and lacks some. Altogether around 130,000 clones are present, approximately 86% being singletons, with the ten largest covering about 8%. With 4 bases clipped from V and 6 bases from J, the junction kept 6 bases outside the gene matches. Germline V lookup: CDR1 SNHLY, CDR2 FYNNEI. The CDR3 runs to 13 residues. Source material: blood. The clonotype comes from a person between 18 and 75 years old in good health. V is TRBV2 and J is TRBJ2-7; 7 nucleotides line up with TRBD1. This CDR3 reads CASSASEGAEQYF. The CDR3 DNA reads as TGTGCCAGCAGTGCCTCCGAGGGGGCCGAGCAGTACTTC.